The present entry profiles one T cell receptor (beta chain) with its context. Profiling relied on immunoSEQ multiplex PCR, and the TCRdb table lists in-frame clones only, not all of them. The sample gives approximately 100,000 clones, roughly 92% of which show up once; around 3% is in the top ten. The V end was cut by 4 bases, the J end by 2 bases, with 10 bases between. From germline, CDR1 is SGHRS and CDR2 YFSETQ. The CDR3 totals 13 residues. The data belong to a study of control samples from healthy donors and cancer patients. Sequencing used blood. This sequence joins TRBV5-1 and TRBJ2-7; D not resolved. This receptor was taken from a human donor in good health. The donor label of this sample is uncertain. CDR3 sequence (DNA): TGCGCCAGCAGCCCCGGATTTACCTACGAGCAGTACTTC. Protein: CASSPGFTYEQYF.